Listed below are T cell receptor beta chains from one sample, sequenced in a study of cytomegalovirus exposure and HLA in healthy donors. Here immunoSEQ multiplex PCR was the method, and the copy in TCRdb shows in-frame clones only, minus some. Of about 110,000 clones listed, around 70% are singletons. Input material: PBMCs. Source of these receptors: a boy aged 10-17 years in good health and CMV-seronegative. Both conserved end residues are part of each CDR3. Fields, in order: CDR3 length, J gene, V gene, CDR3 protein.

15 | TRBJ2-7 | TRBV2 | CASSPVVGGPYEQYF
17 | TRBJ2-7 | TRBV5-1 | CASSLEASRTSGKGEYF
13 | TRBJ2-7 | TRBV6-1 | CASSARGDSGQYF
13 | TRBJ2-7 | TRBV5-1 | CASSSAASYEQYF
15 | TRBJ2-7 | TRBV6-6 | CASRDPGQSSYEQYF
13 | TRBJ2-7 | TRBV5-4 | CASSLGQGDEQYF
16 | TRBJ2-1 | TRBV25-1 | CASSQTGQGVLNEQFF
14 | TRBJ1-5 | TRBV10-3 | CAIRGDWGNQPQHF
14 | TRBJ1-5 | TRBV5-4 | CASSFGGENQPQHF
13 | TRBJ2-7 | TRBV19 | CASRTQGADEQYF
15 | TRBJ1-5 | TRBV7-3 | CASSLSPGGGQPQHF
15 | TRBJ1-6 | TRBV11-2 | CASSSGASYNSPLHF
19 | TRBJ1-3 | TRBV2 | CASSEVLRTDEGSGNTIYF
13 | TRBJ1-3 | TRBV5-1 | CASSQGSGNTIYF
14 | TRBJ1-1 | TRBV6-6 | CASSPNRGNTEAFF
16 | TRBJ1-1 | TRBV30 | CARSQNPDTMNTEAFF
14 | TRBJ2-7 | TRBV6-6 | CASRPSGIHYEQYF
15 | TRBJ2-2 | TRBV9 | CASSPRGRETGELFF
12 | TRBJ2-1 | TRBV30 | CAWSVPRSGQFF
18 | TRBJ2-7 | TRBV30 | CAWSVLGRGSSSSYEQYF
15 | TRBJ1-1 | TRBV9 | CASSPPGRGRAEAFF
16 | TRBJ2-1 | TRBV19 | CASSIESGGRANEQFF
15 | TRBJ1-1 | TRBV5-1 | CASSLVQDIGTEAFF
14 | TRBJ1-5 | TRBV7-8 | CASSLAYANQPQHF
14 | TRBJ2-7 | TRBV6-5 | CASSYSSRVGEQYF
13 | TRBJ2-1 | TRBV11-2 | CASSLGQALEQFF
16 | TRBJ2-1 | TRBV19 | CASRQGRGVAYNEQFF
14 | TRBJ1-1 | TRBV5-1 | CASSTGTGDTEAFF
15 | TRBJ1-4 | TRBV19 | CASSITGTVGEKLFF
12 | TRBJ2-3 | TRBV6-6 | CASSNRDSLQYF
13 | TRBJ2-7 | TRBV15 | CATSRDRGYEQYF
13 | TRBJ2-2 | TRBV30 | CAWSVHPTGELFF
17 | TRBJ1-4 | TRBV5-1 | CASSPDILAARGEKLFF
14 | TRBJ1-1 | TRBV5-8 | CASSSLGQTTEAFF
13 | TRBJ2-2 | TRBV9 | CASSAGWDGELFF
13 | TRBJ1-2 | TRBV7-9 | CASSSDKNYGYTF
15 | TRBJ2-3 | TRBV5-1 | CASSLSYRGRDTQYF
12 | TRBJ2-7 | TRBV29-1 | CSVAVGNYEQYF
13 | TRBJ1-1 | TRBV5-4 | CASSSPGGLEAFF
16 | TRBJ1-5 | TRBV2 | CASSEVPRGTYQPQHF
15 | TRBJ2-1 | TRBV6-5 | CASSFGTGGYNEQFF
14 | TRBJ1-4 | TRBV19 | CASRIQGMVEKLFF
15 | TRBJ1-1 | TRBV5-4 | CASSFQGARYTEAFF
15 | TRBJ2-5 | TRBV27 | CASSSAGGAEETQYF
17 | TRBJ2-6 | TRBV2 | CASSWEQAGSGANVLTF
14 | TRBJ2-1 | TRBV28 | CASSGGSEYNEQFF
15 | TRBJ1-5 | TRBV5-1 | CASSLEAGPNQPQHF
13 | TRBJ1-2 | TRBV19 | CASSKTGPYGYTF
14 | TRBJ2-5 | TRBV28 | CASSWTGLQETQYF
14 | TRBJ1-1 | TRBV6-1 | CAISSGQGNTEAFF
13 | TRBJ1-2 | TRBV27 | CASTDSPGGGYTF
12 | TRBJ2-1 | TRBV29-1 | CSVISIVNEQFF
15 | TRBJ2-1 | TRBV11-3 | CASSVSGGPYNEQFF
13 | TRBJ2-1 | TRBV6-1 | CASGARQRNEQFF
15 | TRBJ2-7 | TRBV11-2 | CASSSPGQGTYEQYF
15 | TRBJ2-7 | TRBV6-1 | CASSEAPGQAYEQYF
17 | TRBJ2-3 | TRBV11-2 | CASSLDRRTGASDTQYF
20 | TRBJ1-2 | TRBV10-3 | CAISESQGQGERGLNYGYTF
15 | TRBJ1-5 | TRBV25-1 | CASSAGNYSNQPQHF
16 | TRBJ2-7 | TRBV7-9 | CASSLFGQPGDHEQYF